Listed below are T cell receptor beta chains from one sample, sequenced in a study of cytomegalovirus exposure and HLA in healthy donors. The data were produced by immunoSEQ multiplex PCR, yet TCRdb's version contains in-frame clones alone and is incomplete. Recorded for this sample: about 140,000 clones. The specimen was PBMCs. The receptors stem from a woman between 18 and 29 years old in good health and CMV-seronegative. The CDR3 runs from the conserved cysteine through the conserved F or W. The order of the fields is V gene, J gene, CDR3 protein.

v_gene: TRBV6-5; j_gene: TRBJ2-5; CDR3aa: CASSYFHGSLETQYF
v_gene: TRBV27; j_gene: TRBJ2-1; CDR3aa: CASRILGDRNEQFF
v_gene: TRBV5-6; j_gene: TRBJ2-1; CDR3aa: CASSLGQYSLYNEQFF
v_gene: TRBV7-3; j_gene: TRBJ2-7; CDR3aa: CASSPVAGGPYEQYF
v_gene: TRBV5-6; j_gene: TRBJ1-2; CDR3aa: CASSLPHSGEGDGYTF
v_gene: TRBV7-9; j_gene: TRBJ2-7; CDR3aa: CASSFPPFVGRESYEQYF
v_gene: TRBV6-5; j_gene: TRBJ1-1; CDR3aa: CAIMGQDSTEAFF
v_gene: TRBV27; j_gene: TRBJ2-3; CDR3aa: CASSLDRRTDTQYF
v_gene: TRBV6-5; j_gene: TRBJ1-3; CDR3aa: CASSSGQGRTIYF
v_gene: TRBV7-2; j_gene: TRBJ2-1; CDR3aa: CASAIAGGYNEQFF
v_gene: TRBV11-3; j_gene: TRBJ2-1; CDR3aa: CASSLVAGSDEQFF
v_gene: TRBV25-1; j_gene: TRBJ2-3; CDR3aa: CASSEGLALYTDTQYF
v_gene: TRBV9; j_gene: TRBJ2-1; CDR3aa: CASSALAGGNNEQFF
v_gene: TRBV13; j_gene: NA; CDR3aa: CASSPDRDYYEQYF
v_gene: TRBV18; j_gene: TRBJ1-3; CDR3aa: CASSPPERAGNTIYF
v_gene: TRBV7-6; j_gene: TRBJ1-5; CDR3aa: CASSLGGDQPQHF
v_gene: TRBV7-7; j_gene: TRBJ2-5; CDR3aa: CASSPVSLAGVETQYF
v_gene: TRBV6-4; j_gene: TRBJ2-3; CDR3aa: CASSLTSGSTDTQYF
v_gene: TRBV6-1; j_gene: TRBJ1-1; CDR3aa: CASSADRQGNTEAFF
v_gene: TRBV11-2; j_gene: TRBJ1-1; CDR3aa: CASSGIGVEAFF
v_gene: TRBV6-1; j_gene: TRBJ1-1; CDR3aa: CASSDPRGLVSEAFF
v_gene: TRBV6-6; j_gene: TRBJ2-1; CDR3aa: CASTKLAGVVHEQFF
v_gene: TRBV4-3; j_gene: TRBJ1-1; CDR3aa: CASSLTGDTEAFF
v_gene: TRBV11-3; j_gene: TRBJ2-1; CDR3aa: CASSPDNEQFF
v_gene: TRBV5-7; j_gene: TRBJ2-5; CDR3aa: CASSLVSKTDLETQYF
v_gene: TRBV7-9; j_gene: TRBJ1-2; CDR3aa: CASSPPGDYGYTF
v_gene: TRBV5-1; j_gene: TRBJ2-5; CDR3aa: CASSLLAGATEETQYF
v_gene: TRBV11-3; j_gene: TRBJ2-2; CDR3aa: CASSQGLVANTGELFF
v_gene: TRBV19; j_gene: TRBJ2-7; CDR3aa: CASSYQGAGFSYEQYF
v_gene: TRBV7-9; j_gene: TRBJ2-1; CDR3aa: CASSDHRASGSREQFF
v_gene: TRBV30; j_gene: TRBJ2-3; CDR3aa: CAWSVGGRTDTQYF
v_gene: TRBV19; j_gene: TRBJ2-5; CDR3aa: CASSIGGAGSETQYF
v_gene: TRBV6-5; j_gene: TRBJ1-2; CDR3aa: CASSPPQGAWGYTF
v_gene: TRBV4-2; j_gene: TRBJ2-1; CDR3aa: CASSQEAFSGRRGNEQFF
v_gene: TRBV5-1; j_gene: TRBJ2-3; CDR3aa: CASSLGVARVDTQYF
v_gene: TRBV7-8; j_gene: TRBJ1-2; CDR3aa: CASSLGSIWQGAISGYTF
v_gene: TRBV7-2; j_gene: TRBJ2-1; CDR3aa: CASSRVEAGYYNEQFF
v_gene: TRBV11-2; j_gene: TRBJ1-1; CDR3aa: CASSLKPGTTEAFF
v_gene: TRBV11-2; j_gene: TRBJ2-7; CDR3aa: CASSTKTGTYEQYF
v_gene: TRBV2; j_gene: TRBJ2-5; CDR3aa: CASGGQTQETQYF
v_gene: TRBV7-9; j_gene: TRBJ2-2; CDR3aa: CASRPPERKNTGELFF
v_gene: TRBV5-6; j_gene: TRBJ2-5; CDR3aa: CASSFGGTETQYF
v_gene: TRBV2; j_gene: TRBJ1-5; CDR3aa: CASSDGVLSNQPQHF
v_gene: TRBV5-1; j_gene: TRBJ1-6; CDR3aa: CASSFGQAGNSPLHF
v_gene: TRBV28; j_gene: TRBJ1-1; CDR3aa: CASSKNRGTEAFF
v_gene: TRBV27; j_gene: TRBJ2-5; CDR3aa: CASSDRVVGEQYF
v_gene: TRBV27; j_gene: TRBJ1-4; CDR3aa: CASSSWDRGGKLFF
v_gene: TRBV5-4; j_gene: TRBJ2-5; CDR3aa: CASSLASYQETQYF
v_gene: TRBV12-5; j_gene: TRBJ1-1; CDR3aa: CASGLARGWDRVDTEAFF
v_gene: TRBV7-8; j_gene: TRBJ2-7; CDR3aa: CASSLGVSSALSYEQYF
v_gene: TRBV6-5; j_gene: TRBJ2-1; CDR3aa: CASSPTPNSYNEQFF
v_gene: TRBV19; j_gene: TRBJ2-1; CDR3aa: CASSGEGTSGSYNEQFF
v_gene: TRBV6-4; j_gene: TRBJ1-5; CDR3aa: CASSDRAGVQPQHF
v_gene: TRBV6-5; j_gene: TRBJ2-3; CDR3aa: CASSRLAGDTDTQYF
v_gene: TRBV6-1; j_gene: TRBJ1-3; CDR3aa: CASRGTPGNTIYF
v_gene: TRBV30; j_gene: TRBJ1-4; CDR3aa: CAWSLGQGNEKLFF
v_gene: TRBV6-1; j_gene: TRBJ1-5; CDR3aa: CASSARQGNSNQSQHF
v_gene: TRBV9; j_gene: TRBJ2-6; CDR3aa: CASSFQMASGSAGANVLTF
v_gene: TRBV9; j_gene: TRBJ1-1; CDR3aa: CASSVTGHTEAFF